The 21 T cell receptor beta chains reported below all come from one sample, sequenced in a study of beta chain features in type 1 diabetes. The antigens of these receptors remain unknown. Investigators reverse transcribed all isolated RNA, so they sequenced expressed TCRB transcripts. Clones were sequenced by immunoSEQ multiplex PCR, and TCRdb holds only the in-frame ones, with some missing. This table has hundreds of thousands of clones, 13% appearing once. Whole-study findings and limits: Shortening of TCRB CDR3s, moderate but significant, appeared in all four CD4+ subsets of Type 1 diabetes patients.

Sequencing was performed on naive CD4+ T cells from blood. The source is a man aged 18 to 30 with type 1 diabetes.

The DNA of the CDR3 is TGTGCCAGCAGCCGAACAGGGGCCGACTATGGCTACACCTTC. Its translation is CASSRTGADYGYTF. This chain uses TRBV13 with TRBJ1-2, with TRBD1 matching 7 bases. This CDR3 has 14 residues. From germline, CDR1 is PRHDT and CDR2 FYEKMQ (reference sequence). V gave up 5 bases and J gave up 3 bases; unmatched junction bases: 6.

This clone was recorded a few times. V and J are TRBV4-1 and TRBJ1-2; a weak D match, TRBD1 (5 bases). The ends were cut back, 0 bases at V and 7 bases at J, with 12 bases in the middle. Germline values: CDR1 MGHRA, CDR2 YSYEKL. The CDR3 consists of 14 residues. The CDR3 spells CASSQDRVQGGYTF. CDR3 DNA: TGCGCCAGCAGCCAAGATAGGGTGCAGGGTGGCTACACCTTC.

This clone appeared a few times. The genes are TRBV7-2 and TRBJ2-5, with a tentative D call TRBD2 (5 bases). The CDR3 is 13 amino acids. Germline values: CDR1 SGHTA, CDR2 FQGNSA. Between the trimmed V and J ends, which lost 4 bases and 5 bases, there was a span of 11 bases. CDR3 DNA: TGTGCCAGCAGCTCCCCGAGGGCGGAGACCCAGTACTTC. Translation: CASSSPRAETQYF.

This clone has a handful of counts. This chain connects TRBV5-6 to TRBJ2-5; D may be TRBD2 (5 bases). CDR1 and CDR2 (germline): SGHDT, YYEEEE. This CDR3 is built from 16 residues. V lost 3 bases and J 0 bases, leaving 15 bases between the germline ends. The CDR3 DNA is TGTGCCAGCAGCTATGCGGTCCGAGGGTACCAAGAGACCCAGTACTTC. It yields the protein CASSYAVRGYQETQYF. The full variable domain, rest sourced from reference TRBV5-6 and TRBJ2-5, is DAGVTQSPTHLIKTRGQQVTLRCSPKSGHDTVSWYQQALGQGPQFIFQYYEEEERQRGNFPDRFSGHQFPNYSSELNVNALLLGDSALYLCASSYAVRGYQETQYFGPGTRLLVL.

On this clone itself: At one end, the junction sequence differs from germline, possibly due to a read error. The CDR3 reads CASSLEGARKTQYF. In DNA form, the CDR3 reads TGTGCTAGCAGCTTGGAAGGGGCGCGGAAGACCCAGTACTTC. The chain couples TRBV7-7 to TRBJ2-5; a possible D gene is TRBD1 (5 bases). This CDR3 comprises 14 residues. Germline V CDR1 and CDR2: SSHAT, FNYEAQ (reference sequence).

The CDR3 protein is CASSLTDSNQPQHF. CDR3 nucleotides: TGTGCCAGCAGCTTAACGGATAGCAATCAGCCCCAGCATTTT. This chain joins TRBV7-2 and TRBJ1-5; D call uncertain. CDR1 is SGHTA, CDR2 FQGNSA, per germline. V dropped 2 bases and J dropped 0 bases, with 5 bases sitting between them. The CDR3 contains 14 residues.

This clone was seen a few times. CDR3 nucleotides: TGTGCCAGCAGCCCCGGGGGCTCTGGGGCCAACGTCCTGACTTTC. Translated, it gives CASSPGGSGANVLTF. The chain recombines TRBV14 with TRBJ2-6; tentatively, D is TRBD2 (6 bases). The CDR3 sequence is 15 residues long. Trimming took 4 bases from V and 0 from J, leaving 7 bases between them. Germline CDR1 SGHDN, CDR2 FVKESK.

This chain connects TRBV19 to TRBJ1-2; TRBD1 might be the D (6 bases). The V gene's germline CDR1 is LNHDA and CDR2 SQIVND (reference sequence). The CDR3 is 13 amino acids. V was trimmed by 1 base and J by 8 bases, leaving 11 bases between them. The CDR3 DNA is TGTGCCAGTAGTATAGTAGGCCAGGGGGGCTACACCTTC. This translates into CASSIVGQGGYTF.

This clone showed up just a few times. CDR3 sequence: CACSSPKGGHQPQHF. The CDR3 bases are TGTGCCTGCTCCTCTCCTAAGGGGGGGCATCAGCCCCAGCATTTT. This chain connects TRBV30 to TRBJ1-5, with D possibly matching TRBD1 (6 bases). CDR3 length: 15 residues. V lost 6 bases and J 5 bases, leaving 20 bases between the germline ends. Germline loops: CDR1 GTSNPN, CDR2 SVGIG (reference sequence).

This clone was counted only a few times. This sequence joins TRBV19 and TRBJ1-1, with 8 bases lining up with TRBD1. Per germline, CDR1 LNHDA and CDR2 SQIVND (reference sequence). The J segment lost 6 bases and the V segment lost 3 bases, leaving 6 bases of the junction unmatched. The CDR3 loop spans 14 amino acids. The DNA for the CDR3 is TGTGCCAGTAGTATCCTGACAGGGGAGGCTGAAGCTTTCTTT. Its translation is CASSILTGEAEAFF.

Remarks on this clone: Germline is not matched at one junction end, which may reflect a read error. The chain has TRBV29-1 and TRBJ2-2; TRBD2 agrees at 10 bases. Per the germline V gene, CDR1 is SQVTM and CDR2 is ANQGSEA. The CDR3 covers 17 residues. CDR3 sequence: CSGERLAGADGTGELFF. As DNA, the CDR3 is TGCAGCGGTGAACGGCTAGCGGGGGCCGACGGCACCGGGGAGCTGTTTTTT.

The chain combines TRBV18 with TRBJ2-5; the D is unclear. Germline values: CDR1 KGHSH, CDR2 LQKENI. V dropped 5 bases and J dropped 1 base, with 8 bases sitting between them. CDR3 length: 13 residues. The CDR3 is CASSGPGQETQYF. The DNA for the CDR3 is TGTGCCAGCTCAGGACCAGGCCAAGAGACCCAGTACTTC.

A few counts support this clone. The V call is TRBV2, the J call TRBJ1-4; D is ambiguous. Germline V CDR1 and CDR2: SNHLY, FYNNEI. The V and J ends lost 5 bases and 6 bases respectively, with 10 bases between them. The CDR3 extends over 13 amino acids. CDR3 residues: CASSPLSHEKLFF. CDR3 nucleotides: TGTGCCAGCAGTCCCCTTTCCCATGAAAAACTGTTTTTT.

This chain uses TRBV28 with TRBJ2-1; D gene uncertain. Trimming took 5 bases from V and 6 from J, leaving 14 bases between them. This CDR3 region has 14 residues. Germline values: CDR1 MDHEN, CDR2 SYDVKM. The CDR3 loop is CASSPPLTGNEQFF. For the CDR3, the DNA is TGTGCCAGCAGTCCCCCCTTAACCGGCAATGAGCAGTTCTTC.

The sample holds a few counts of this clone. The chain combines TRBV29-1 with TRBJ2-6, with D perhaps matching TRBD1 (5 bases). The length of the CDR3 is 18 residues. With 6 bases removed from V and 0 bases from J, the gap between germline ends came to 21 bases. Germline V gene data show CDR1 as SQVTM and CDR2 as ANQGSEA. In DNA, the CDR3 is TGCAGCGTCGGGCCCGAAGGGGCTCAGAGCTCTGGGGCCAACGTCCTGACTTTC. Translating it yields CSVGPEGAQSSGANVLTF.

This clone was counted only a few times. The V call is TRBV4-2, the J call TRBJ2-3; 10 nucleotides line up with TRBD2. Germline lookup yields CDR1 LGHNA and CDR2 YNFKEQ. V was clipped by 4 bases and J by 2 bases; unmatched bases: 6. CDR3 size: 16 residues. The CDR3 DNA sequence: TGTGCCAGCAGCCCTACGACTAGCGGGTACACAGATACGCAGTATTTT. It translates to CASSPTTSGYTDTQYF.

The chain joins TRBV30 to TRBJ1-3, with 7 bases aligning to TRBD1. The CDR3 is made up of 13 amino acids. The V gene end was trimmed by 7 bases and the J gene end by 4 bases; junction bases not matched to a gene: 7. Per germline, CDR1 GTSNPN and CDR2 SVGIG (reference sequence). The CDR3 reads CAYDRAGGNTIYF. The DNA for the CDR3 is TGTGCCTACGACAGGGCAGGGGGAAACACCATATATTTT.

V usage is TRBV6-1 and J usage is TRBJ2-7; D gene unclear. The CDR3 runs 10 residues. The germline CDR1 and CDR2 sequences are MNHNS and SASEGT. V lost 9 bases and J 3 bases, leaving 6 bases between the germline ends. The CDR3 DNA reads TGTGCCAGGGATGGCTACGAGCAGTACTTC. Amino acid sequence: CARDGYEQYF.

This clone was detected only a few times. J is TRBJ1-5 and V is TRBV5-1; D remains ambiguous. Germline values: CDR1 SGHRS, CDR2 YFSETQ. Trimming took off 0 bases at V and 7 bases at J, with 8 bases between the two ends. CDR3 length: 13 amino acids. The DNA of the CDR3 is TGCGCCAGCAGCTTGGGAGAGGCGCAGCCCCAGCATTTT. Residues: CASSLGEAQPQHF.

The chain recombines TRBV28 with TRBJ2-7, with 7 bases that match TRBD1. CDR1 and CDR2 (germline): MDHEN, SYDVKM. CDR3 length equals 15 residues. The J segment lost 0 bases and the V segment lost 6 bases, leaving 8 bases of the junction unmatched. CDR3 DNA: TGTGCCAGCAGGGTGGACAGGCAGAGCTCCTACGAGCAGTACTTC. Translating it yields CASRVDRQSSYEQYF.

This clone was picked up a small number of times. The chain combines TRBV4-1 with TRBJ2-3; no clear D. V was clipped by 4 bases and J by 2 bases, with 10 bases between them. The CDR3 has 14 residues. Germline V CDR1 and CDR2: MGHRA, YSYEKL. CDR3 protein: CASSPSDPTDTQYF. DNA for the CDR3: TGCGCCAGCAGCCCGTCGGACCCCACAGATACGCAGTATTTT.